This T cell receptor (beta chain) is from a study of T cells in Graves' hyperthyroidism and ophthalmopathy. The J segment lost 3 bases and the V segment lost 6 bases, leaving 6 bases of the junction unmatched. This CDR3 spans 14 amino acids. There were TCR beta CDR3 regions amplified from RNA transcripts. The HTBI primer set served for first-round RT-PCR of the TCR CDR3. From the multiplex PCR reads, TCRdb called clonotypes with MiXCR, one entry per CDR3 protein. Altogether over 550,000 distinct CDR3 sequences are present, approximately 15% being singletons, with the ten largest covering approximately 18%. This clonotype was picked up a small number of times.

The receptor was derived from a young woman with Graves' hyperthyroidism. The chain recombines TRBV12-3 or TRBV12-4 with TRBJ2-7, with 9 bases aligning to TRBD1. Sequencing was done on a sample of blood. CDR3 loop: CASRRPGQGYEQYF. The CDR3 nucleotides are TGTGCCAGCAGGAGGCCGGGACAGGGCTACGAGCAGTACTTC.